A single TCR beta chain is shown here with its context. Trimming cost V 4 bases and J 1 base, with 10 bases left between them. This CDR3 has 13 residues. Germline CDR1 reads SQVTM; CDR2 reads ANQGSEA. This record comes from a study of blood T cell repertoires in COVID-19. About the study: Spain, Italy and the United States supplied samples that represented acute and convalescent COVID-19. PBMCs, B-cell-depleted T cells, or T cells were the source of the cDNA or gDNA that made up the material.

Original analysis: Counts of nucleated cells, estimated from reference gene primer amplification, were obtained. TCRdb's copy holds only in-frame clones and misses some; the assay was immunoSEQ multiplex PCR. The DNA was the basis for D and trimming; V, J and clone size are from that table. Here the sample spans about 210,000 clones, 83% being singletons. The sequence was collected from a woman in her forties with active or convalescent COVID-19. The V gene is TRBV29-1, the J gene TRBJ1-1; no firm D call. The sequencing sample was made of peripheral blood. The CDR3 sequence is CSVGRVGNTEAFF. The CDR3 DNA sequence: TGCAGCGTTGGGAGGGTAGGGAACACTGAAGCTTTCTTT.